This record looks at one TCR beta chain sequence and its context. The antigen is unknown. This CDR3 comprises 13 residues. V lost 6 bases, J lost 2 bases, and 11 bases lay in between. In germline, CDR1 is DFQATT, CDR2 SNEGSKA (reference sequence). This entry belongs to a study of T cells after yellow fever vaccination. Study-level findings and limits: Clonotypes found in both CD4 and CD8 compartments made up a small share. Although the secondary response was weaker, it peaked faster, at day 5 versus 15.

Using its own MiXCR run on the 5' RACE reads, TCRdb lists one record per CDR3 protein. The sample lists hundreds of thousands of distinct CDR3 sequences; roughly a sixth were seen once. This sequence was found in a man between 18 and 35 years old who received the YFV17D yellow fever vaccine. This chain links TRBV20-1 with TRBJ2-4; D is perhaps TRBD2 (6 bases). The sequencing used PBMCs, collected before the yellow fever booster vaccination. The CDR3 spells CSASTSSKNIQYF. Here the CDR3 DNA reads TGCAGTGCCTCCACTAGCTCCAAAAACATTCAGTACTTC.